The clone carrying this T cell receptor (beta chain) was detected once. Trimming removed 0 bases from V and 5 bases from J; junction bases left unmatched: 5. There are 16 residues in the CDR3. CDR1 is LNHNV, CDR2 YYDKDF, per germline (reference sequence). The sample belongs to a study of blood T cell repertoires in COVID-19. Study in general: Sites across the United States, Italy and Spain contributed samples from acute and convalescent COVID-19.

Data came from immunoSEQ multiplex PCR; TCRdb stores just in-frame clones and leaves some out. This sample has roughly 260,000 clones, with approximately 90% found just once. The sequenced sample consisted of peripheral blood. The V gene is TRBV15, the J gene TRBJ2-2; 8 positions agree with TRBD1. This sequence originates from a woman aged 40 to 55 with acute or convalescent COVID-19. Here the CDR3 DNA reads TGTGCCACCAGCAGAGATCGGCAGGGGGCAACCGGGGAGCTGTTTTTT. This sequence encodes CATSRDRQGATGELFF.